This is a list of T cell receptor beta chains from one sample in a study of blood T cell repertoires in COVID-19. Clones were sequenced by immunoSEQ multiplex PCR, and TCRdb holds only the in-frame ones, with some missing. In the table there are roughly 40,000 clones, approximately 82% of which are singletons. The sample was peripheral blood. All receptors derive from a woman older than 75 with active or convalescent COVID-19. Each CDR3 is given with its conserved first and last residue. The order of the fields is V gene, J gene, clone size, D gene, CDR3 protein, CDR3 DNA. A D gene is named only where the DNA matches it firmly. Clone size is stated in some rows and not others, as once, few, many or a class when expanded.

>TRBV11-2|TRBJ2-2|once|TRBD2
CASSFLPSGRDTGELFF
TGTGCCAGCAGCTTCCTGCCTAGCGGGAGGGACACCGGGGAGCTGTTTTTT
>TRBV5-4|TRBJ2-1|once|TRBD2
CASSSGTRNQQFF
TGTGCCAGCAGCTCCGGGACTAGGAATCAGCAGTTCTTC
>TRBV6-1|TRBJ2-5|.|.
CASSESWQGGKTQYF
TGTGCCAGCAGTGAATCTTGGCAGGGTGGAAAGACCCAGTACTTC
>TRBV28|TRBJ2-7|.|TRBD1
CASRGGGQGSYEQYF
TGTGCCAGCAGGGGAGGGGGACAGGGCTCCTACGAGCAGTACTTC
>TRBV19|TRBJ1-1|few|.
CASSIFGGNTEAFF
TGTGCCAGTAGTATTTTCGGGGGGAACACTGAAGCTTTCTTT
>TRBV6-5|TRBJ2-2|.|TRBD2
CASSYSGRGRTGELFF
TGTGCCAGCAGTTATAGCGGGAGGGGTCGCACCGGGGAGCTGTTTTTT
>TRBV11-2|TRBJ1-1|few|TRBD1
CASSRTPGQGTYTEAFF
TGTGCCAGCAGCAGGACCCCGGGACAGGGGACGTACACTGAAGCTTTCTTT
>TRBV3-1/TRBV3-2|TRBJ2-1|.|TRBD2
CASSRGTSGRGNEQFF
TGTGCCAGCAGCCGAGGGACTAGCGGGAGGGGCAATGAGCAGTTCTTC
>TRBV18|TRBJ1-1|.|.
CASSPGLTGTEAFF
TGTGCCAGCTCACCCGGGTTGACGGGCACTGAAGCTTTCTTT
>TRBV15|TRBJ1-1|.|.
CATSRAGGRGAEAFF
TGTGCCACCAGCAGAGCCGGGGGGAGGGGGGCTGAAGCTTTCTTT
>TRBV5-6|TRBJ1-2|once|TRBD1
CASSQPGTGGGPGYTF
TGTGCCAGCAGCCAGCCCGGGACAGGGGGCGGTCCGGGCTACACCTTC
>TRBV24-1|TRBJ2-4|.|.
CATSDTQDSLSHIQYF
TGTGCCACCAGTGATACTCAAGACTCGTTAAGTCACATTCAGTACTTC
>TRBV5-6|TRBJ1-1|.|TRBD1
CASRRTGNAEAFF
TGTGCCAGCAGGAGGACAGGGAACGCTGAAGCTTTCTTT
>TRBV2|TRBJ2-2|.|.
CASSDRGYTGELFF
TGTGCCAGCAGTGACAGGGGCTACACCGGGGAGCTGTTTTTT
>TRBV15|TRBJ2-7|.|TRBD2
CATSRGLAGEYEQYF
TGTGCCACCAGCAGAGGTCTAGCGGGAGAGTACGAGCAGTACTTC
>TRBV5-1|TRBJ2-7|once|TRBD1
CASSLGTANSYEQYF
TGCGCCAGCAGCTTAGGGACAGCAAACTCCTACGAGCAGTACTTC
>TRBV12-5|TRBJ2-3|.|.
CASGLGSRDTQYF
TGTGCTAGTGGTTTGGGCTCTCGGGATACGCAGTATTTT
>TRBV7-2|TRBJ2-1|.|.
CASSPVYNEQFF
TGTGCCAGCAGCCCAGTCTACAATGAGCAGTTCTTC
>TRBV28|TRBJ2-1|few|TRBD2
CASSSIYLVAGDQNEQFF
TGTGCCAGCAGCTCAATATACCTCGTAGCGGGAGACCAGAATGAGCAGTTCTTC
>TRBV5-1|TRBJ2-5|.|TRBD2
CASSLAPGLPQETQYF
TGCGCCAGCAGCTTGGCCCCGGGACTACCTCAAGAGACCCAGTACTTC
>TRBV6-5|TRBJ2-7|medium-sized|TRBD1
CASSPTGMYEQYF
TGTGCCAGCAGCCCGACAGGGATGTACGAGCAGTACTTC
>TRBV18|TRBJ1-1|.|.
CASSQSGGADWAFF
TGTGCCAGCTCGCAGAGTGGAGGGGCCGACTGGGCTTTCTTT
>TRBV11-2|TRBJ1-6|.|.
CASSLFSSGSPLHF
TGTGCCAGCAGCTTATTTTCCTCGGGTTCACCCCTCCACTTT
>TRBV2|TRBJ1-1|.|.
CASHRSYLNTEAFF
TGTGCCAGCCACAGGAGCTATCTGAACACTGAAGCTTTCTTT
>TRBV28|TRBJ1-1|.|.
CASRQNTEAFF
TGTGCCAGCAGACAAAACACTGAAGCTTTCTTT
>TRBV20-1|TRBJ1-5|.|.
CSASLAGAVSRQPQHF
TGCAGTGCTAGTTTAGCAGGGGCGGTTTCGAGACAGCCCCAGCATTTT
>TRBV11-2|TRBJ1-6|.|TRBD1
CASSVWTGSNSPLHF
TGTGCCAGCAGCGTATGGACAGGGAGTAATTCACCCCTCCACTTT
>TRBV5-1|TRBJ2-4|.|TRBD2
CASSLMRGDIQYF
TGCGCCAGCAGCTTGATGCGGGGGGACATTCAGTACTTC
>TRBV27|TRBJ2-7|.|TRBD1
CASSTLQGADEQYF
TGTGCCAGCAGTACCCTACAGGGGGCTGACGAGCAGTACTTC
>TRBV7-8|TRBJ1-6|.|TRBD1
CASSLVSGQGNSPLHF
TGTGCCAGCAGCTTAGTCTCGGGACAGGGGAATTCACCCCTCCACTTT
>TRBV4-1|TRBJ2-5|.|TRBD1
CASSQDGTGTAETQYF
TGCGCCAGCAGCCAAGATGGGACAGGAACGGCGGAGACCCAGTACTTC
>TRBV5-6|TRBJ2-1|.|.
CASEKGQIYNEQFF
TGTGCCAGCGAAAAAGGACAGATCTACAATGAGCAGTTCTTC
>TRBV18|TRBJ2-5|.|TRBD2
CASRPSGIEETQYF
TGTGCCAGCCGACCTAGCGGGATAGAAGAGACCCAGTACTTC
>TRBV6-5|TRBJ2-7|once|TRBD1
CASSSRTGTTYEQYF
TGTGCCAGCAGTTCCCGGACAGGGACAACCTACGAGCAGTACTTC
>TRBV6-5|TRBJ1-5|.|.
CASSTGGAYQPQHF
TGTGCCAGCAGTACAGGCGGGGCCTATCAGCCCCAGCATTTT
>TRBV7-9|TRBJ2-3|.|.
CASSFVSDTQYF
TGTGCCAGCAGCTTCGTGAGCGACACGCAGTATTTT
>TRBV19|TRBJ2-7|.|.
CASSIQVRASYEQYF
TGTGCCAGTAGTATACAGGTACGCGCTTCCTACGAGCAGTACTTC
>TRBV7-6|TRBJ1-1|.|.
CASSLRAGKGNTEAFF
TGTGCCAGCAGCTTAAGGGCAGGGAAGGGGAACACTGAAGCTTTCTTT
>TRBV6-5|TRBJ2-1|.|.
CASSSGGPFEQFF
TGTGCCAGCAGTTCAGGAGGGCCGTTCGAGCAGTTCTTC
>TRBV14|TRBJ1-4|.|.
CASSRWGDSNEKLFF
TGTGCCAGCAGCCGCTGGGGGGACTCTAATGAAAAACTGTTTTTT
>TRBV3-1/TRBV3-2|TRBJ1-5|.|.
CASSPVPGNQPQHF
TGTGCCAGCAGCCCCGTCCCGGGCAATCAGCCCCAGCATTTT
>TRBV4-1|TRBJ2-7|once|.
CASSQALGSYEQYF
TGCGCCAGCAGCCAAGCGCTTGGGAGCTACGAGCAGTACTTC
>TRBV10-3|TRBJ2-1|.|TRBD2
CAISDYTSGSSNEQFF
TGTGCCATCAGTGACTATACTAGCGGGAGCAGTAATGAGCAGTTCTTC
>TRBV7-2|TRBJ2-6|.|.
CASSLGPGANVLTF
TGTGCCAGCAGCTTAGGGCCCGGGGCCAACGTCCTGACTTTC
>TRBV28|TRBJ2-7|.|TRBD1
CASSSTWGQGSYEQYF
TGTGCCAGCAGTTCCACCTGGGGACAGGGGTCTTACGAGCAGTACTTC
>TRBV2|TRBJ2-2|.|TRBD1
CASKLLGGTGPNTGELFF
TGTGCCAGCAAATTACTGGGGGGGACAGGGCCGAACACCGGGGAGCTGTTTTTT
>TRBV20-1|TRBJ2-1|.|TRBD2
CSSGTSNEQFF
TGCAGTTCCGGGACTAGCAATGAGCAGTTCTTC
>TRBV3-1/TRBV3-2|TRBJ1-1|.|.
CASSSVRVTEAFF
TGTGCCAGCAGCTCAGTCAGGGTAACTGAAGCTTTCTTT
>TRBV5-6|TRBJ1-4|few|TRBD1
CASSRPGQANEKLFF
TGTGCCAGCAGTCGACCGGGACAGGCTAATGAAAAACTGTTTTTT
>TRBV18|TRBJ1-6|.|.
CASSPTGSSYNSPLHF
TGTGCCAGCTCACCTACAGGGAGCTCCTATAATTCACCCCTCCACTTT
>TRBV10-3|TRBJ1-3|.|.
CATGGDGNTIYF
TGTGCCACCGGCGGGGATGGAAACACCATATATTTT